This TCR beta chain was observed in a study of T cells after yellow fever vaccination. Study results and caveats: A minor fraction of clonotypes spanned both CD4 and CD8 compartments.

Template switching by 5'RACE produced TCR cDNA, adding a universal primer site and UMIs. TCRdb reanalysed the 5' RACE reads using MiXCR and keeps one entry per CDR3 protein. The sample includes approximately 240,000 distinct CDR3 sequences, approximately 3.6% of them seen just once. This clonotype has a count of ten or more. Its matching antigen is unknown. The CDR3 is 17 amino acids. With 4 bases clipped from V and 4 bases from J, the junction kept 10 bases outside the gene matches. Germline V lookup: CDR1 MNHEY, CDR2 SMNVEV (reference sequence). The clonotype comes from a man aged 18 to 30 who received the YFV17D yellow fever vaccine. Sample: PBMCs, taken 15 days after the yellow fever booster vaccination. This chain connects TRBV27 to TRBJ1-6; 7 bases line up with TRBD1. CDR3 nucleotide sequence: TGTGCCAGCAGTTCCGTGCTAAACAGGGGTTATAATTCACCCCTCCACTTT. Translated: CASSSVLNRGYNSPLHF.